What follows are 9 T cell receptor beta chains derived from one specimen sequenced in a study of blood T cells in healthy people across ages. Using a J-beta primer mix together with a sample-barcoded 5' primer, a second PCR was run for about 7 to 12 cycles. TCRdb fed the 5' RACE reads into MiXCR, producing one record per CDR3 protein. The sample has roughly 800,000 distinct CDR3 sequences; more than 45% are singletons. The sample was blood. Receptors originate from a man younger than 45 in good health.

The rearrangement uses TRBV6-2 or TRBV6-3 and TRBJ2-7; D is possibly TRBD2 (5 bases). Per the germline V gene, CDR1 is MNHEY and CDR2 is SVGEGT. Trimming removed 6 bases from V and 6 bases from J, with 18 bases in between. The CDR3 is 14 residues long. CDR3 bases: TGTGCCAGCAGGTATTCTTCGGGATGGGGCGAGCAGTACTTC. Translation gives CASRYSSGWGEQYF.

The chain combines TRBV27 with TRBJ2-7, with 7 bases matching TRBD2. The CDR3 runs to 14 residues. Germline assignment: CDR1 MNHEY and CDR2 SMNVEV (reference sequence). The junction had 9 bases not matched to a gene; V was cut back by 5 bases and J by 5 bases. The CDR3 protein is CASSRSGWAHEQYF. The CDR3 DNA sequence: TGTGCCAGCAGTCGTAGCGGGTGGGCGCACGAGCAGTACTTC.

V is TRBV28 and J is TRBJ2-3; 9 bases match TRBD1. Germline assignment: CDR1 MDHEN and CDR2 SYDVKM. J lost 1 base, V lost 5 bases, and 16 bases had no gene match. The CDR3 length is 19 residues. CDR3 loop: CASSTYPGQGNSGTDTQYF. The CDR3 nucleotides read TGTGCCAGCAGTACTTATCCGGGACAGGGAAATTCTGGCACAGATACGCAGTATTTT.

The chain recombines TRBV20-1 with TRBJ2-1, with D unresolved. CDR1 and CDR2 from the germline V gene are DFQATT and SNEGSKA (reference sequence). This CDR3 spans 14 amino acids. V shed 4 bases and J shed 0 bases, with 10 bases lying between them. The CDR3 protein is CSAIPASSYNEQFF. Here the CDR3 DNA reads TGCAGTGCTATCCCGGCGAGCTCCTACAATGAGCAGTTCTTC.

As DNA, the CDR3 is TGTGCCAGCACCGCCTACGGGACTCTTACAGATACGCAGTATTTT. It encodes CASTAYGTLTDTQYF. This chain links TRBV28 with TRBJ2-3; D perhaps matches TRBD2 (6 bases). The CDR3 covers 15 residues. With 7 bases removed from V and 3 bases from J, the gap between germline ends came to 17 bases. Germline assignment: CDR1 MDHEN and CDR2 SYDVKM.

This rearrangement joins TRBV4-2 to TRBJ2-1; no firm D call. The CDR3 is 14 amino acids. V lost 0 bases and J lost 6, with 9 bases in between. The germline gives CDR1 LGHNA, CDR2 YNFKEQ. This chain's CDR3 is CASSQDPGSNEQFF. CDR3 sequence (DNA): TGTGCCAGCAGCCAAGATCCGGGTTCCAATGAGCAGTTCTTC.

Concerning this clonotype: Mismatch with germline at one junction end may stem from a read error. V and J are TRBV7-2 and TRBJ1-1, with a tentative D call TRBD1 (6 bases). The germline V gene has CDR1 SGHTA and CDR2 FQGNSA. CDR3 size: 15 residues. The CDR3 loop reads CASSLVGGTNTVAFF. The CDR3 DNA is TGTGCCAGCAGCTTAGTAGGGGGGACGAACACTGTAGCTTTCTTT.

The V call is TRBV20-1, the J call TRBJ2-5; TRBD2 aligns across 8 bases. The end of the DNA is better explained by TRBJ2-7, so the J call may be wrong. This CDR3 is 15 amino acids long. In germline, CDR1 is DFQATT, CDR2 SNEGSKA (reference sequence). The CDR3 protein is CSARAHSGSIGEQYF. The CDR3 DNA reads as TGCAGTGCTAGAGCCCACAGCGGGAGTATAGGCGAGCAGTACTTC.

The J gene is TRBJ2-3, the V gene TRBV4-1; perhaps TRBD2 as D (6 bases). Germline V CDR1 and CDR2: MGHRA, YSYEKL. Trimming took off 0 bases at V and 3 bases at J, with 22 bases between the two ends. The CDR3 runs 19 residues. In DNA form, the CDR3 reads TGCGCCAGCAGCCAAGACTATTTCGGCGGAGGGGCTCGAACAGATACGCAGTATTTT. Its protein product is CASSQDYFGGGARTDTQYF.